These 19 T cell receptor beta chains share one sample of origin, sequenced in a study of radiotherapy plus CTLA-4 blockade in lung cancer. Profiled with immunoSEQ multiplex PCR; TCRdb holds only in-frame clones, not every one. Of more than 95,000 clones listed, about four fifths are singletons. This specimen was peripheral blood, taken from a patient treated with radiotherapy plus ipilimumab. These receptors all come from a human donor with non-small cell lung cancer who had a partial response to radiotherapy plus ipilimumab. Some clones in this sample may be carry-over from other donors' samples.

The J gene is TRBJ1-1, the V gene TRBV28; no firm D call. From germline, CDR1 is MDHEN and CDR2 SYDVKM. The CDR3 covers 16 residues. Trimming removed 2 bases at V and 0 bases at J, with 13 bases between. The CDR3 DNA follows: TGTGCCAGCAGTTTAATAAGGTGGCGGATGAACACTGAAGCTTTCTTT. Its translation: CASSLIRWRMNTEAFF.

In this sample, this clone turned up a few times. The chain carries TRBV28 and TRBJ1-5; 7 positions match TRBD1. The CDR3 contains 14 residues. The V gene's germline CDR1 is MDHEN and CDR2 SYDVKM. The J segment lost 6 bases and the V segment lost 7 bases, leaving 9 bases of the junction unmatched. The CDR3, as DNA: TGTGCCAGCAACGCTCACAGGGGAGGTCAGCCCCAGCATTTT. This translates into CASNAHRGGQPQHF. Full variable domain (missing parts from reference TRBV28 and TRBJ1-5): DVKVTQSSRYLVKRTGEKVFLECVQDMDHENMFWYRQDPGLGLRLIYFSYDVKMKEKGDIPEGYSVSREKKERFSLILESASTNQTSMYLCASNAHRGGQPQHFGDGTRLSIL.

This clone was counted once. The J gene is TRBJ2-5, the V gene TRBV7-9; TRBD2 agrees at 9 bases. The J call may be incorrect, as the DNA end agrees better with TRBJ2-7. This CDR3 is built from 12 residues. Germline V lookup: CDR1 SEHNR, CDR2 FQNEAQ (reference sequence). CDR3 coding DNA: TGTGCCAGCGGGCTAGCGGGGCTCGAGCAGTACTTC. Amino acids: CASGLAGLEQYF.

This clone has only one observation. The chain joins TRBV5-1 to TRBJ1-1; D not resolved. V lost 2 bases, J lost 6 bases, and 11 bases lay in between. Germline V gene data show CDR1 as SGHRS and CDR2 as YFSETQ. The CDR3 length is 13 residues. CDR3 region: CASSFEMGPEAFF. CDR3 coding DNA: TGCGCCAGCAGCTTCGAGATGGGCCCTGAAGCTTTCTTT.

The chain links TRBV19 to TRBJ1-5; possible D gene TRBD1, 6 bases. Trimming cost V 11 bases and J 0 bases, with 20 bases left between them. The length of the CDR3 is 16 residues. In germline, CDR1 is LNHDA, CDR2 SQIVND (reference sequence). In DNA form, the CDR3 reads TGTGCCTGCTCCTGGGGGACATTGAATAGCAATCAGCCCCAGCATTTT. It encodes CACSWGTLNSNQPQHF. The variable domain in full, completed from reference TRBV19 and TRBJ1-5, reads DGGITQSPKYLFRKEGQNVTLSCEQNLNHDAMYWYRQDPGQGLRLIYYSQIVNDFQKGDIAEGYSVSREKKESFPLTVTSAQKNPTAFYLCACSWGTLNSNQPQHFGDGTRLSIL.

This chain links TRBV6-6 with TRBJ1-2; TRBD1 is a possible D gene (5 bases). Trimming removed 5 bases from V and 7 bases from J, with 8 bases in between. Per the germline V gene, CDR1 is MNHNY and CDR2 is SVGAGI (reference sequence). The CDR3 has 11 residues. As DNA, the CDR3 is TGTGCCAGCAGTAATACAGGTGGCTACACCTTC. Residues: CASSNTGGYTF.

Only one count was recorded for this clone. The rearrangement uses TRBV6-5 and TRBJ1-2; 8 nucleotides match TRBD1. Germline CDR1 reads MNHEY; CDR2 reads SVGAGI. CDR3 length: 14 amino acids. V lost 6 bases, J lost 7 bases, and 10 bases stayed unmatched. CDR3 region: CASSPGTGPSGYTF. CDR3 nucleotide sequence: TGTGCCAGCAGCCCCGGGACAGGTCCTTCTGGCTACACCTTC.

On this clone itself: Distinct nucleotide sequences in the sample also encode this CDR3. The chain has TRBV9 and TRBJ1-1; TRBD1 matches at 7 bases. Trimming at V came to 3 bases and at J to 5 bases, leaving 13 bases not matched to a gene. The CDR3 loop spans 16 amino acids. Germline values: CDR1 SGDLS, CDR2 YYNGEE. CDR3 amino acids: CASSAGDSAAGTEAFF. CDR3 coding DNA: TGTGCCAGCAGCGCGGGGGACAGCGCCGCGGGAACTGAAGCTTTCTTT.

J is TRBJ2-3 and V is TRBV5-5; D perhaps matches TRBD2 (5 bases). The length of the CDR3 is 14 residues. CDR1 and CDR2 (germline): SGHKS, YYEKEE (reference sequence). The V end lost 4 bases, the J end lost 3 bases, and 12 bases lay between the germline ends. CDR3 loop: CASSLFRGTDTQYF. The CDR3 DNA follows: TGTGCCAGCAGCCTATTTCGGGGAACAGATACGCAGTATTTT.

The chain combines TRBV2 with TRBJ2-3, with D unresolved. Trimming removed 0 bases at V and 3 bases at J, with 7 bases between. In germline, CDR1 is SNHLY, CDR2 FYNNEI. The length of the CDR3 is 14 residues. The CDR3 loop is CASSEARATDTQYF. For the CDR3, the DNA is TGTGCCAGCAGTGAAGCTAGAGCGACAGATACGCAGTATTTT.

The CDR3 coding sequence is TGCGCCAGCAGCTTCGGGCGGCCGGGAGGGACCCAGTACTTC. Its translation: CASSFGRPGGTQYF. The chain carries TRBV5-1 and TRBJ2-5; 7 bases align to TRBD2. J gave up 7 bases and V 2 bases, and 8 bases lay outside the gene matches. The CDR3 runs to 14 residues. CDR1 and CDR2 (germline): SGHRS, YFSETQ.

In its sample, this clone was seen a few times. The gene calls are TRBV28 and TRBJ1-3, with D possibly matching TRBD1 (6 bases). Germline loops: CDR1 MDHEN, CDR2 SYDVKM. V was cut by 7 bases and J by 2 bases, with 12 bases left in between. The CDR3 has 14 amino acids. CDR3 amino acids: CASIGWTAGNTIYF. CDR3 bases: TGTGCCAGCATAGGGTGGACAGCTGGAAACACCATATATTTT.

V and J are TRBV27 and TRBJ2-5; D remains unclear. The germline gives CDR1 MNHEY, CDR2 SMNVEV (reference sequence). CDR3 size: 14 residues. Trimming stripped 4 bases from V and 5 bases from J, with 14 bases between. CDR3 loop: CASSWASTKETQYF. The CDR3 bases are TGTGCCAGCAGTTGGGCATCGACGAAGGAGACCCAGTACTTC.

V is TRBV28 and J is TRBJ1-4, with D tentatively TRBD1 (5 bases). V was clipped by 5 bases and J by 1 base, with 14 bases between them. This CDR3 comprises 16 residues. Germline V gene sequence: CDR1 MDHEN, CDR2 SYDVKM. CDR3 loop: CASSPSGFETNEKLFF. In DNA, the CDR3 is TGTGCCAGCAGTCCCTCAGGGTTTGAAACTAATGAAAAACTGTTTTTT.

CDR3 in DNA: TGTGCCAGCAGCCCAGGAACTAGCGGGAGGGTGTTCTTC. Its protein is CASSPGTSGRVFF. This chain links TRBV7-9 with TRBJ2-1, with TRBD2 matching 13 bases. Germline assignment: CDR1 SEHNR and CDR2 FQNEAQ (reference sequence). Trimming at V came to 5 bases and at J to 15 bases, leaving 7 bases not matched to a gene. The CDR3 extends over 13 amino acids.

The gene calls are TRBV7-2 and TRBJ2-7; 8 bases match TRBD1. There are 14 residues in the CDR3. V dropped 5 bases and J dropped 4; count of bases not matched to a gene: 7. Germline V lookup: CDR1 SGHTA, CDR2 FQGNSA. CDR3 protein: CASSEGQGQYEQYF. In nucleotides, the CDR3 is TGTGCCAGCAGCGAAGGACAGGGACAGTACGAGCAGTACTTC.

This clone was seen just once. The CDR3 region has the DNA TGTGCCAGTAGTATGGAGAGGCTAGCGGGGGCGTACCAAGAGACCCAGTACTTC. Its protein product is CASSMERLAGAYQETQYF. This chain joins TRBV19 and TRBJ2-5, with 10 bases identical to TRBD2. The CDR3 loop spans 18 amino acids. V was pared by 3 bases and J by 0 bases, with 10 bases of the junction left unmatched. Germline CDR1 LNHDA, CDR2 SQIVND (reference sequence). Using reference TRBV19 and TRBJ2-5 for the parts outside the CDR3, the full variable domain is DGGITQSPKYLFRKEGQNVTLSCEQNLNHDAMYWYRQDPGQGLRLIYYSQIVNDFQKGDIAEGYSVSREKKESFPLTVTSAQKNPTAFYLCASSMERLAGAYQETQYFGPGTRLLVL.

The V and J genes are TRBV5-1 and TRBJ1-6; the D gene is possibly TRBD1 (5 bases). The CDR3 spans 16 residues. Looked up from germline, CDR1 is SGHRS and CDR2 is YFSETQ. The germline V and J ends were trimmed by 4 bases and 0 bases, with 11 bases remaining between them. The CDR3 DNA reads TGCGCCAGCAGCCTACAGGATGTCTCCTATAATTCACCCCTCCACTTT. Encoded protein: CASSLQDVSYNSPLHF.

This CDR3 reads CASSDTDTSNQPQHF. As DNA, the CDR3 is TGTGCCAGCAGTGATACGGACACTAGCAATCAGCCCCAGCATTTT. V gene TRBV6-1 combines with J gene TRBJ1-5; TRBD1 might be the D (5 bases). V dropped 3 bases and J dropped 0 bases, with 9 bases sitting between them. The CDR3 is made up of 15 amino acids. In germline, CDR1 is MNHNS, CDR2 SASEGT.